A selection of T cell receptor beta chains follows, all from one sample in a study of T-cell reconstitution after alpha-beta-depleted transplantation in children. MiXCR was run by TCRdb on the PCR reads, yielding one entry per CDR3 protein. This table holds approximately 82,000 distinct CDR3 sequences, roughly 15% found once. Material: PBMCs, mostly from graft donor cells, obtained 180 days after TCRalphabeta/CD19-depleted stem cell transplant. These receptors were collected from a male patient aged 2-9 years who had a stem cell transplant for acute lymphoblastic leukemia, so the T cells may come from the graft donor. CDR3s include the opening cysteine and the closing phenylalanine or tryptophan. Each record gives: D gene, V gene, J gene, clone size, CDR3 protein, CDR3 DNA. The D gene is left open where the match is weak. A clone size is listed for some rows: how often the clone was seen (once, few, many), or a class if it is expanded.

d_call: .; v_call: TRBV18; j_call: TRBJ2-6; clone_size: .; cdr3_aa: CASSPTPEQGGVGANVLTF; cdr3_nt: TGTGCCAGCTCACCGACCCCAGAACAGGGTGGGGTAGGGGCCAACGTCCTGACTTTC
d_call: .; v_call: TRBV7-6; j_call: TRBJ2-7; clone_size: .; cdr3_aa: CASSPGQSSGPLAMAQYF; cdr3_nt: TGTGCCAGCAGCCCTGGACAGTCTAGCGGACCGCTAGCAATGGCGCAGTACTTC
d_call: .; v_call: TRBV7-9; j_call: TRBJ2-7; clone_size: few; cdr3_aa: CASSLGRTYEQYF; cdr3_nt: TGTGCCAGCAGCTTAGGCAGGACATACGAGCAGTACTTC
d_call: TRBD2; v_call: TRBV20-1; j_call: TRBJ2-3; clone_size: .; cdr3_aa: CSARIGSGGPDTQYF; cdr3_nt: TGCAGTGCCAGGATCGGTAGCGGGGGACCCGATACGCAGTATTTT
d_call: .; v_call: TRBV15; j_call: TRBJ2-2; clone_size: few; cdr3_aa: CATSREENTGELFF; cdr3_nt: TGTGCCACCAGCAGAGAGGAGAACACCGGGGAGCTGTTTTTT
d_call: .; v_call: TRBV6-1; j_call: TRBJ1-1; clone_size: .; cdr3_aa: CASTSTGNTEAFF; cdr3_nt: TGTGCCAGCACCTCGACAGGGAACACTGAAGCTTTCTTT
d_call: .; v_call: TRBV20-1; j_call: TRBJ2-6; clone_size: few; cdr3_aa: CSADPAQAGANVLTF; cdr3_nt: TGCAGTGCTGACCCCGCACAGGCGGGGGCCAACGTCCTGACTTTC
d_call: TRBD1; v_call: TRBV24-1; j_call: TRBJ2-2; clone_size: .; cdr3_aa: CATRGTGAPPNTGELFF; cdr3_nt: TGTGCCACCAGGGGGACAGGGGCGCCCCCGAACACCGGGGAGCTGTTTTTT
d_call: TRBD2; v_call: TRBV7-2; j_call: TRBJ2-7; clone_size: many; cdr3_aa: CASSLGVAGYEQYF; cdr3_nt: TGTGCCAGCAGCTTAGGAGTAGCGGGGTACGAGCAGTACTTC
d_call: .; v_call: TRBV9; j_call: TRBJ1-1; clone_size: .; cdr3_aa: CASSTPQGPSEAFF; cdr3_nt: TGTGCCAGCAGCACCCCACAGGGACCTTCTGAAGCTTTCTTT
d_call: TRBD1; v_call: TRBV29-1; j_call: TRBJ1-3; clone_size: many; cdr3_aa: CSVGFRGQGNTIYF; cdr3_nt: TGCAGCGTTGGGTTCAGGGGGCAGGGAAACACCATATATTTT
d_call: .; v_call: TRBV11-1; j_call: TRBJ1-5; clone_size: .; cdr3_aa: CASSPSSGTGGQRNQPQHF; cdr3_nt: TGTGCCAGCAGCCCCAGCTCCGGAACAGGCGGCCAACGCAATCAGCCCCAGCATTTT
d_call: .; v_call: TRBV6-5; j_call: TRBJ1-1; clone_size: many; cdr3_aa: CASSYTVNTEAFF; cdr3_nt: TGTGCCAGCAGTTACACGGTTAACACTGAAGCTTTCTTT
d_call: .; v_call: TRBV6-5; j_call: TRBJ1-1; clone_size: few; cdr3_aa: CASSYRESRARVEAFF; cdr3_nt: TGTGCCAGCAGTTACCGAGAATCCAGGGCTAGGGTAGAAGCTTTCTTT
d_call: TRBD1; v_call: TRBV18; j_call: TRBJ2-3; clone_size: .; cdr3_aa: CASSPAGTGDTDTQYF; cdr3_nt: TGTGCCAGCTCACCAGCCGGGACAGGGGACACAGATACGCAGTATTTT
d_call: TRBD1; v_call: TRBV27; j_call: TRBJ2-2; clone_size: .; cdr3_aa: CASSPGQGIRELFF; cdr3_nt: TGTGCCAGCAGCCCGGGACAGGGGATCCGGGAGCTGTTTTTT
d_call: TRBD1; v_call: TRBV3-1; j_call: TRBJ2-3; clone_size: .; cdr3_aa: CASSQDSGGDQPQYF; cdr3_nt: TGTGCCAGCAGCCAAGATTCAGGGGGAGATCAGCCCCAGTATTTT
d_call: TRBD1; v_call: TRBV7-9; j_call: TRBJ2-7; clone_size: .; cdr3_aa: CASSPTGRDEQYF; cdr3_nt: TGTGCCAGCAGCCCGACAGGGCGGGACGAGCAGTACTTC
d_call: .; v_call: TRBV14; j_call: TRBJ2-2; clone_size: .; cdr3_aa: CASSQARAGELFF; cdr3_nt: TGTGCCAGCAGCCAAGCAAGAGCCGGGGAGCTGTTTTTT
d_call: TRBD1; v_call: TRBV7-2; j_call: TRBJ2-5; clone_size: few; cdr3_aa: CASRKGQARWETQYF; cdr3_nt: TGTGCCAGCAGAAAAGGACAGGCCAGGTGGGAGACCCAGTACTTC
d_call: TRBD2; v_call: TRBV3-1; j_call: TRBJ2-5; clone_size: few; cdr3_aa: CASSPGLAGGTMETQYF; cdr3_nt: TGTGCCAGCAGCCCGGGACTAGCGGGGGGCACGATGGAGACCCAGTACTTC
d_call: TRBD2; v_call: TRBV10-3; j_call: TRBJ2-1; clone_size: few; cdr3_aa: CATRAGAGGPNEQFF; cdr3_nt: TGTGCCACGCGAGCTGGGGCGGGGGGCCCTAATGAGCAGTTCTTC
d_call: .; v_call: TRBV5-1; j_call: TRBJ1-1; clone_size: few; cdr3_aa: CASSFGRGENTEAFF; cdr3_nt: TGCGCCAGCAGCTTCGGAAGGGGGGAAAACACTGAAGCTTTCTTT
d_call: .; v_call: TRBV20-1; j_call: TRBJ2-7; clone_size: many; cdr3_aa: CSARAGVAYEQYF; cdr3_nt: TGCAGTGCTAGAGCGGGAGTTGCCTACGAGCAGTACTTC
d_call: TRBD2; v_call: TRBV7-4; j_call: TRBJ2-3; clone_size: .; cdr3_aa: CATSLRLAAGTDTQYF; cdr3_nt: TGTGCCACCAGCTTGCGACTAGCTGCTGGCACAGATACGCAGTATTTT
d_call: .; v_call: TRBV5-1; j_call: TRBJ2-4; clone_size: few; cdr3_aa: CASSPAVGAGIQYF; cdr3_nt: TGCGCCAGCAGCCCGGCCGTGGGGGCTGGCATTCAGTACTTC
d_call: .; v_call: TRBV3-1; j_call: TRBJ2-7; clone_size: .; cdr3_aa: CASSRGSSSYEQYF; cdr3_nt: TGTGCCAGCAGCCGCGGAAGCTCCTCCTACGAGCAGTACTTC
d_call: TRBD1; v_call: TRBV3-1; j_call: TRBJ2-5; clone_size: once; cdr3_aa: CASRQDRRQGLQETQYF; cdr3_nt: TGTGCCAGCAGACAAGATCGAAGACAGGGCCTCCAAGAGACCCAGTACTTC
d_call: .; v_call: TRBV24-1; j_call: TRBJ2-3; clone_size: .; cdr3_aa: CATSVHSGSADTQYF; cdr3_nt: TGTGCCACCAGTGTGCACTCCGGAAGTGCAGATACGCAGTATTTT
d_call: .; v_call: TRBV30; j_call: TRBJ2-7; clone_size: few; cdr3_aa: CAWTGSLYEQYF; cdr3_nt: TGTGCCTGGACCGGGAGCCTCTACGAGCAGTACTTC
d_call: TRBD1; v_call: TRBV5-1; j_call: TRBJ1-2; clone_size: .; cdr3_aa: CASSERTGDGYTF; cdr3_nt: TGCGCCAGCAGCGAGCGGACAGGGGATGGCTACACCTTC
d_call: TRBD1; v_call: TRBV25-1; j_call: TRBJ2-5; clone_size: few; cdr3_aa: CASSDRGQGKETQYF; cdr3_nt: TGTGCCAGCAGTGACCGGGGACAGGGCAAAGAGACCCAGTACTTC
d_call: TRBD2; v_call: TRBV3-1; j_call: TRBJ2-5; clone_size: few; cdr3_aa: CASSQVRDYRTQYF; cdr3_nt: TGTGCCAGCAGCCAAGTCCGGGACTACAGGACCCAGTACTTC
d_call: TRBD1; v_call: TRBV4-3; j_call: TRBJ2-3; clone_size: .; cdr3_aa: CASSQDGQGSKTDTQYF; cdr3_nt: TGCGCCAGCAGCCAAGACGGACAGGGGAGTAAAACAGATACGCAGTATTTT
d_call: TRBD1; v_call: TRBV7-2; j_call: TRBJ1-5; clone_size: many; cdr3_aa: CASSDRAGQPQHF; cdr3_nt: TGTGCCAGCTCCGACAGGGCCGGTCAGCCCCAGCATTTT
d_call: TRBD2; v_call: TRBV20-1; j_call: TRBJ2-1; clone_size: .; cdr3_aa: CSANPLAGTPNEQFF; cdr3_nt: TGCAGTGCTAATCCACTAGCGGGGACGCCCAATGAGCAGTTCTTC
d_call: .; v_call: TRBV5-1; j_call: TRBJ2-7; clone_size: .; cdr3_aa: CASSQILIGDEQYF; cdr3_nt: TGCGCCAGCAGTCAAATTCTCATCGGAGACGAGCAGTACTTC
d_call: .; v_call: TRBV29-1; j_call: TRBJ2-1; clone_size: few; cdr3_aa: CSVEAGGDNEQFF; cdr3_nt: TGCAGCGTTGAAGCGGGGGGCGACAATGAGCAGTTCTTC
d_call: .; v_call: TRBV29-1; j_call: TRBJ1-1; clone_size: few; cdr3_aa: CSVTRGLNTEAFF; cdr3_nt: TGCAGCGTTACCCGGGGCCTGAACACTGAAGCTTTCTTT
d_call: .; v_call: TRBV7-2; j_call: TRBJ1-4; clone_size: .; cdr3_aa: CASSLEVGIEKLFF; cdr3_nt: TGTGCCAGCAGCTTAGAGGTCGGCATCGAAAAACTGTTTTTT
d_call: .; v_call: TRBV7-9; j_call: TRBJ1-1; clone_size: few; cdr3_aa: CASSRGGIGYTEAFF; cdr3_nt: TGTGCCAGCAGCCGAGGAGGGATAGGGTACACTGAAGCTTTCTTT
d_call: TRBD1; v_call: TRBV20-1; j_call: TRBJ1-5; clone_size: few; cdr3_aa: CSARTGKRPQHF; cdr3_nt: TGCAGTGCCAGGACAGGGAAAAGGCCCCAGCATTTT
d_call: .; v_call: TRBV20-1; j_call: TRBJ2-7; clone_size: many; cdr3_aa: CSASSSYEQYF; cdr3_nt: TGCAGTGCTAGCAGCTCCTACGAGCAGTACTTC
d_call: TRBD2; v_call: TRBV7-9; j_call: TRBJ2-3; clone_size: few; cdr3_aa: CASSPLGGSTDTQYF; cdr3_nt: TGTGCCAGCAGCCCCCTGGGGGGGAGCACAGATACGCAGTATTTT
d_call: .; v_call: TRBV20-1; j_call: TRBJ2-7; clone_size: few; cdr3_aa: CSARGSLYYYEQYF; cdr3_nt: TGCAGTGCTAGAGGCTCTCTCTACTACTACGAGCAGTACTTC
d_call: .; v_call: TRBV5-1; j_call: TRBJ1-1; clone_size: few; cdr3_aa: CASSLFRGRGRTEAFF; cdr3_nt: TGCGCCAGCAGCTTGTTTCGCGGGAGAGGTCGCACTGAAGCTTTCTTT
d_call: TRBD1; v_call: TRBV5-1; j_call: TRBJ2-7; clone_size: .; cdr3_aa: CASSWTGEAYEQYF; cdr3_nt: TGCGCCAGCAGCTGGACAGGGGAGGCCTACGAGCAGTACTTC
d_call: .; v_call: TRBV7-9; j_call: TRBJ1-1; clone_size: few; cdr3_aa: CASTLDSMNTEAFF; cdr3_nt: TGTGCCAGCACCCTGGACAGCATGAACACTGAAGCTTTCTTT
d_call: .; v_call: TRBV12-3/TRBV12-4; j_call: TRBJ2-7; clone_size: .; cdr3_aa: CASSLRGAGSYEQYF; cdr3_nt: TGTGCCAGCAGTTTGAGGGGGGCCGGTTCCTACGAGCAGTACTTC
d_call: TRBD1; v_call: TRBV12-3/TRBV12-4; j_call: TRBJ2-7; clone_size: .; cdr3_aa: CASSLKGGFPYEQYF; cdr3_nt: TGTGCCAGCAGTTTGAAAGGGGGCTTCCCCTACGAGCAGTACTTC
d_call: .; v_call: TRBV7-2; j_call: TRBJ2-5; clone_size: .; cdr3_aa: CASSLRQGLGLRETQYF; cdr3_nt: TGTGCCAGCAGCTTGCGCCAGGGACTCGGCTTGCGAGAGACCCAGTACTTC
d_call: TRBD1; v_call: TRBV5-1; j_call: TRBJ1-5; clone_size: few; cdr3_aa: CASSLGDRLNQPQHF; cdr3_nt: TGCGCCAGCAGCTTGGGGGACAGGTTAAATCAGCCCCAGCATTTT
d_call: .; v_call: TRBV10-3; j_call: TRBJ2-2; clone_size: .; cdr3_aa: CAARAGSNTGELFF; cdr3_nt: TGTGCCGCCAGAGCAGGGTCGAACACCGGGGAGCTGTTTTTT
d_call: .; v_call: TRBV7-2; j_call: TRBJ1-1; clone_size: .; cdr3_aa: CASSLNPGLNTEAFF; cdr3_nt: TGTGCCAGCAGCTTGAATCCGGGGTTGAACACTGAAGCTTTCTTT
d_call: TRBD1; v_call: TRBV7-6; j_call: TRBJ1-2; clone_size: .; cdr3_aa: CASSFLHDRDGGGYTF; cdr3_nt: TGTGCCAGCAGCTTTCTCCACGACAGGGATGGAGGTGGCTACACCTTC
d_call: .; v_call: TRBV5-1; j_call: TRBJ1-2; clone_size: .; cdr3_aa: CASSLLHRVGDYGYTF; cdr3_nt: TGCGCCAGCAGCTTGCTACACAGGGTTGGAGACTATGGCTACACCTTC